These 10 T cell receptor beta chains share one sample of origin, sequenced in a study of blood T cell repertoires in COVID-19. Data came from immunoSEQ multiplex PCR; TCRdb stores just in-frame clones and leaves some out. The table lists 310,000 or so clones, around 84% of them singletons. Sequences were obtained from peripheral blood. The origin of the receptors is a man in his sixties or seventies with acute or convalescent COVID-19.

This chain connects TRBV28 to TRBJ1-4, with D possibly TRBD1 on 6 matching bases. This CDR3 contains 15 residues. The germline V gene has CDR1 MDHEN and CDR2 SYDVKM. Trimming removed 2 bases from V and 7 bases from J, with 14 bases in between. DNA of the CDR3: TGTGCCAGCAGTTTAATGGCGGGGGGCGGTGAAAAACTGTTTTTT. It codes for CASSLMAGGGEKLFF. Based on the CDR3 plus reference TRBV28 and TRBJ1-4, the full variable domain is DVKVTQSSRYLVKRTGEKVFLECVQDMDHENMFWYRQDPGLGLRLIYFSYDVKMKEKGDIPEGYSVSREKKERFSLILESASTNQTSMYLCASSLMAGGGEKLFFGSGTQLSVL.

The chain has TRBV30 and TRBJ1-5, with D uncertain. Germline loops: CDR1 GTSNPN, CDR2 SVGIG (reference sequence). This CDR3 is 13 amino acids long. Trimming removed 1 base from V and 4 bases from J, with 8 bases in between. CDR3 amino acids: CAWSGGRNQPQHF. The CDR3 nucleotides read TGTGCCTGGAGTGGAGGTAGAAATCAGCCCCAGCATTTT. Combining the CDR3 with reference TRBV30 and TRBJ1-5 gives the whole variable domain SQTIHQWPATLVQPVGSPLSLECTVEGTSNPNLYWYRQAAGRGLQLLFYSVGIGQISSEVPQNLSASRPQDRQFILSSKKLLLSDSGFYLCAWSGGRNQPQHFGDGTRLSIL.

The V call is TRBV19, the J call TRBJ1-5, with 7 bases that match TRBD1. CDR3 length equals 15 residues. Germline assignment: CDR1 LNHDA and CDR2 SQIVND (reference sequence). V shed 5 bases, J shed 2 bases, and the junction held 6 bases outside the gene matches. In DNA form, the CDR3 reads TGTGCCAGTAGTTCGGGAGGGGGCCGCAATCAGCCCCAGCATTTT. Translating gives CASSSGGGRNQPQHF. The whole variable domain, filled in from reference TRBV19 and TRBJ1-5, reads DGGITQSPKYLFRKEGQNVTLSCEQNLNHDAMYWYRQDPGQGLRLIYYSQIVNDFQKGDIAEGYSVSREKKESFPLTVTSAQKNPTAFYLCASSSGGGRNQPQHFGDGTRLSIL.

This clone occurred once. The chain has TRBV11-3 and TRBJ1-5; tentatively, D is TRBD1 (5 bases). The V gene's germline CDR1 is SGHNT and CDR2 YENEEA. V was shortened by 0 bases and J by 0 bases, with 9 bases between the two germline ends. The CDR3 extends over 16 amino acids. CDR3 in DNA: TGTGCCAGCAGCTTAGATATCGGGGGTAGCAATCAGCCCCAGCATTTT. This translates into CASSLDIGGSNQPQHF.

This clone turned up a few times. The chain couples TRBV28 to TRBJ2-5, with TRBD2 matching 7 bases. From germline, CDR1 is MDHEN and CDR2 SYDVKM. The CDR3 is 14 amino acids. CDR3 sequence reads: CVVGRGRGQETQYF. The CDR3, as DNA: TGTGTCGTGGGTCGTGGGAGGGGTCAAGAGACCCAGTACTTC.

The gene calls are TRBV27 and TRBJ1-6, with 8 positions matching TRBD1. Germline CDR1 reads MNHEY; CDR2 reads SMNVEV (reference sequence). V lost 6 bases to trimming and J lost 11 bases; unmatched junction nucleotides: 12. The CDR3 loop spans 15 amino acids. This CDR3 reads CASRVTGVLGTPLHF. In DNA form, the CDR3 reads TGTGCCAGCAGGGTGACAGGGGTCCTCGGGACACCCCTCCACTTT.

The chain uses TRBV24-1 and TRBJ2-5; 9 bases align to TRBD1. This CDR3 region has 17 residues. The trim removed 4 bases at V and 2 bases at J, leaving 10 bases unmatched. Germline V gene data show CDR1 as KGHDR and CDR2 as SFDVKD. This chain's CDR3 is CATSDPNPGQGQETQYF. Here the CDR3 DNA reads TGTGCCACCAGTGACCCAAATCCGGGACAGGGACAAGAGACCCAGTACTTC.

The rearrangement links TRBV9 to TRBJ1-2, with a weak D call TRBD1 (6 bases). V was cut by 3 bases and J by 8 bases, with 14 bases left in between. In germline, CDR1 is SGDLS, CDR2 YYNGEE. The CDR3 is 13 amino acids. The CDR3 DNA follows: TGTGCCAGCAGCGAAACAGGGTTGTGGGGCTACACCTTC. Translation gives CASSETGLWGYTF.

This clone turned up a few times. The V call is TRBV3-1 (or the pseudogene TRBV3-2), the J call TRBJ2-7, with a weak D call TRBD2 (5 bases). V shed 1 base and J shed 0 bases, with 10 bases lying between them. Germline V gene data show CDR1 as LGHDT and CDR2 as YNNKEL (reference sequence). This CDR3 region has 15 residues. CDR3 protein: CASSQVDSPSYEQYF. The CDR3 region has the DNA TGTGCCAGCAGCCAAGTGGACTCCCCCTCCTACGAGCAGTACTTC.

The CDR3 DNA is TGTGCCAGCAGCCAGTACAGGGTGGGACCTGATAATGAAAAACTGTTTTTT. It translates to CASSQYRVGPDNEKLFF. The chain has TRBV7-9 and TRBJ1-4; tentative D call: TRBD1 (6 bases). There are 17 residues in the CDR3. Germline lookup yields CDR1 SEHNR and CDR2 FQNEAQ (reference sequence). Trimming shortened V by 5 bases and J by 4 bases, and 20 bases separated the two germline ends.